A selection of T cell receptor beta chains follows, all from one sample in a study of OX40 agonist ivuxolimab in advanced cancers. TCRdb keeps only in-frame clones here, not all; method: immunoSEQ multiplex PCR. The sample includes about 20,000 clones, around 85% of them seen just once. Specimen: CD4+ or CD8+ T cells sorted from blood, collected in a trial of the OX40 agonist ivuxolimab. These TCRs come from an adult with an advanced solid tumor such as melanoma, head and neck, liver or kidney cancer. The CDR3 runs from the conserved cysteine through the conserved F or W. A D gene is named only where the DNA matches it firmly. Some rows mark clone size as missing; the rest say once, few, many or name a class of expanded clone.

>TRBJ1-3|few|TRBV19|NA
TGTGCCAGTAGTATAGGTATCTCTGGAAACACCATATATTTT
CASSIGISGNTIYF
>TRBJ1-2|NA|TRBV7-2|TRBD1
TGTGCCAGCAGCCCCGGGACAGTTCTTTATGGCTACACCTTC
CASSPGTVLYGYTF
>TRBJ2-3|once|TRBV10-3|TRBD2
TGTGCCATCAGTGAGTCGCGGCTAGCGGCGGGTACGCAGTATTTT
CAISESRLAAGTQYF
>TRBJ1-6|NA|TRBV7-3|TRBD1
TGTGCCAGCAGCTCCGGACAGGGTCTTGGGTCACCCCTCCACTTT
CASSSGQGLGSPLHF
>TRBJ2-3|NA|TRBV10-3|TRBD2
TGTGCCATCGGCAGCGGGAGGGCCCCAACTAGCACAGATACGCAGTATTTT
CAIGSGRAPTSTDTQYF
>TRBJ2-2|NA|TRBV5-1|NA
TGCGCCAGCAGCTTGACGGAGGGGAACACCGGGGAGCTGTTTTTT
CASSLTEGNTGELFF
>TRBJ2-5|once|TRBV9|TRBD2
TGTGCCAGCAGCGTAGTCACGGGGGGGCCTGAGACCCAGTACTTC
CASSVVTGGPETQYF
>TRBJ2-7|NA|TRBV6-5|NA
TGTGCCAGCAGCGGCACCTCCTACGAGCAGTACTTC
CASSGTSYEQYF
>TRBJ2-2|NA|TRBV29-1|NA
TGCAGCGTCCAACGGGATCCTCTCACCGGGGAGCTGTTTTTT
CSVQRDPLTGELFF
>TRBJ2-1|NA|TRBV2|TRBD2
TGTGCCAGGGCTAGCGGGAAAACTGGTGAGCAGTTCTTC
CARASGKTGEQFF
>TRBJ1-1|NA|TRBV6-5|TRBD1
TGTGCCAGCAGCCCCGACAGGGGGCCTCCTGAAGCTTTCTTT
CASSPDRGPPEAFF
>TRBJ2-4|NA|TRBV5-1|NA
TGCGCCAGCCGCTTGGACAGTCAATCTCTGGCCAAAAACATTCAGTACTTC
CASRLDSQSLAKNIQYF
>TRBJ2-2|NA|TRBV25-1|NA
TGTGCCAGCAGTGCTCCCACTTGGGATGGGTCCCCCGGGGAGCTGTTTTTT
CASSAPTWDGSPGELFF
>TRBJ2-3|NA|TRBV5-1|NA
TGCGCCAGCAGCCTCCTACAGGACAGCACAGATACGCAGTATTTT
CASSLLQDSTDTQYF
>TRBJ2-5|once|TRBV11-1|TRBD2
TGTGCCAGCAGCCCGCACGGGACTAGCGGGATGGAGACCCAGTACTTC
CASSPHGTSGMETQYF
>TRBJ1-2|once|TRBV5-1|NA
TGCGCCAGCAGCCCAGACTTGGACTATGGCTACACCTTC
CASSPDLDYGYTF
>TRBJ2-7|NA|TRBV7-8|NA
TGTGCCAGCAGCTTTTCAATAGGAGGTAGTTCCTACGAGCAGTACTTC
CASSFSIGGSSYEQYF
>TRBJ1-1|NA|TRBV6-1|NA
TGTGCCAGCAGTGAATTTAGGGGGATGAACACTGAAGCTTTCTTT
CASSEFRGMNTEAFF
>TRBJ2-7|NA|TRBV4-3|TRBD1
TGCGCCAGCAGCCAACGACAGGGTCTTTTCTACGAGCAGTACTTC
CASSQRQGLFYEQYF
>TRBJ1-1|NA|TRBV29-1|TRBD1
TGCAGCGCAAGACAGGGTTTCACTGAAGCTTTCTTT
CSARQGFTEAFF
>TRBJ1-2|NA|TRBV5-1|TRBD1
TGCGCCAGCAGCTTGGAGACAGGGGCTCATGGCTACACCTTC
CASSLETGAHGYTF
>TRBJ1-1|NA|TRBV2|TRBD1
TGTGCCAGCAGGGAAACCGGGGACAGGTATACTGAAGCTTTCTTT
CASRETGDRYTEAFF
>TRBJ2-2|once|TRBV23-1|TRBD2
TGCGCCAGCAGTCAATCTACCCGGGGGGGTACCGGGGAGCTGTTTTTT
CASSQSTRGGTGELFF
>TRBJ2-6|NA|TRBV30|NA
TGTGCCTGGGGAGGTATGCTAGCAGGTGGCTCTGGGGCCAACGTCCTGACTTTC
CAWGGMLAGGSGANVLTF
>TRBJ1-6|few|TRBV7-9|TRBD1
TGTGCCAGCAGTCTCAGGGGGGGCAATTCACCCCTCCACTTT
CASSLRGGNSPLHF
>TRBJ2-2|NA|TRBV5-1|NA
TGCGCCAGCAGATACCGGGACACTCACACCGGGGAGCTGTTTTTT
CASRYRDTHTGELFF
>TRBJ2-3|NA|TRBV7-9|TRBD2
TGTGCCAGCAGCTCCCACGGGGGGGCAGATACGCAGTATTTT
CASSSHGGADTQYF
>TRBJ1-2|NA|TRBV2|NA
TGTGCCAGCAGTGAACGGCGGACTAACACCTTC
CASSERRTNTF
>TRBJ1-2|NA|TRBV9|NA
TGTGCCAGCAGCGTAGGATCAAGGGCCAACTATGGCTACACCTTC
CASSVGSRANYGYTF
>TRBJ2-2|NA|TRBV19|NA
TGTGCCAGTCGGCAGGGGACAAACACCGGGGAGCTGTTTTTT
CASRQGTNTGELFF
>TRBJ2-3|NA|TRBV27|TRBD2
TGTGCCAGCAGTTTTTTCGCGGGGGGCACAGATACGCAGTATTTT
CASSFFAGGTDTQYF
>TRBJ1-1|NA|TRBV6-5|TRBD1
TGTGCCAGCAGTAGCGACAGGGTCTCTGAAGCTTTCTTT
CASSSDRVSEAFF
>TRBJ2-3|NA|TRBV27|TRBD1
TGTGCCAGCACTAGAAACGGACAGGGCGTCACAGATACGCAGTATTTT
CASTRNGQGVTDTQYF
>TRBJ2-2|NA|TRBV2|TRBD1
TGTGCCAGCAGTCGGACAGGGGTCACCGGGGAGCTGTTTTTT
CASSRTGVTGELFF
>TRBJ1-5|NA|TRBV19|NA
TGTGCCAGTAGTACGGCCTCGGGGGCGCCTAGCAATCAGCCCCAGCATTTT
CASSTASGAPSNQPQHF
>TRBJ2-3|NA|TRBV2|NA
TGTGCCAGCAGTGTGGGACATAACACAGATACGCAGTATTTT
CASSVGHNTDTQYF
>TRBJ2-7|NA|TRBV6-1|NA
TGTGCCAGCAGCCAAGCGGGTTCCTACGAGCAGTACTTC
CASSQAGSYEQYF
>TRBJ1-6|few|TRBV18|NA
TGTGCCAGCTCACCAGGGGGCGATTCACCCCTCCACTTT
CASSPGGDSPLHF
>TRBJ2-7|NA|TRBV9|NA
TGTGCCAGCAGCGGGACTGGAACCTCCTACGAGCAGTACTTC
CASSGTGTSYEQYF
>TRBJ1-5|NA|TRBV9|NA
TGTGCCAGCAGCGTCGGGGGGGAAGGCAATCAGCCCCAGCATTTT
CASSVGGEGNQPQHF
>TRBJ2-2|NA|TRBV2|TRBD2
TGTGCCAGCAGTAAACTAGCGGGACTCACCGGGGAGCTGTTTTTT
CASSKLAGLTGELFF
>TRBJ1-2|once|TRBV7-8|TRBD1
TGTGCCAGCAGCTTAGCCCGGACAGGGGAGAGCTATGGCTACACCTTC
CASSLARTGESYGYTF
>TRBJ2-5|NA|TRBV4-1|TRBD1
TGCGCCAGCAGCCAAGGGACAGGAGCTTTTCAAGAGACCCAGTACTTC
CASSQGTGAFQETQYF
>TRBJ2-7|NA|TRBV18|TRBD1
TGTGCCAGCTCACCAGGGGGACAGGGAACCTACGAGCAGTACTTC
CASSPGGQGTYEQYF
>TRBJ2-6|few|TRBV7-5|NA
TGTGCCAGCAGCTTAGTCGGGTCGGCCAACGTCCTGACTTTC
CASSLVGSANVLTF
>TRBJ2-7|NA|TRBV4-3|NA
TGCGCCAGCAGCCAAGAGGGTCATAGTGGCGAGCAGTACTTC
CASSQEGHSGEQYF
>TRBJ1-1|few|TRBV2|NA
TGTGCCAGCAACTCGCAGACGGGAGCTGAAGCTTTCTTT
CASNSQTGAEAFF
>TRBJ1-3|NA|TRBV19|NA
TGTGCCTGCTCTTTTTGGAAGAGCTCTGGAAACACCATATATTTT
CACSFWKSSGNTIYF
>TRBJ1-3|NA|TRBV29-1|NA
TGCAGCGTTAATACAGGGAGCTCTGGAAACACCATATATTTT
CSVNTGSSGNTIYF
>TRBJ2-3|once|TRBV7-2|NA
TGTGCCAGCAGCTTATTCCGGGACACAGATACGCAGTATTTT
CASSLFRDTDTQYF
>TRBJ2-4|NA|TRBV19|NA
TGTGCCAGTAGTATCGACAGCGGGCGAAACATTCAGTACTTC
CASSIDSGRNIQYF
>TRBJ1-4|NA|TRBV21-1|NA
TGTGCCAGCAGCCCTAGCAAGGGGGGACCTCTAATTACGGCTAATGAAAAACTGTTTTTT
CASSPSKGGPLITANEKLFF
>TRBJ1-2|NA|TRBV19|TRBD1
TGTGCCAGTAGTACCGGGGACAGGTACTATGGCTACACCTTC
CASSTGDRYYGYTF
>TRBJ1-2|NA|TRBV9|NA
TGTGCCAGCAGCGTAGAGAGCTACTATGGCTACACCTTC
CASSVESYYGYTF
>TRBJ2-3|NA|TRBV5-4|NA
TGTGCCAGCAGCGCCCGGGTCCTGGGGACAGATACGCAGTATTTT
CASSARVLGTDTQYF
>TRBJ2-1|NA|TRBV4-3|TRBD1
TGCGCCAGCAGCCAAGAAGGGACAGGGCGGTTGAATGAGCAGTTCTTC
CASSQEGTGRLNEQFF